One sample yielded the 5 T cell receptor beta chains listed below, sequenced in a study of OX40 agonist ivuxolimab in advanced cancers. Using immunoSEQ multiplex PCR, the repertoire was profiled, and TCRdb retains in-frame clones only, with some absent. The repertoire holds 35,000 to 40,000 clones, approximately 80% seen once, with more than 9% in the top ten. Sequences were derived from CD4+ or CD8+ T cells sorted from blood, sampled in a trial of the OX40 agonist ivuxolimab. The receptors here all came from an adult with an advanced solid tumor such as melanoma, head and neck, liver or kidney cancer.

The rearrangement uses TRBV5-4 and TRBJ2-3; 9 bases line up with TRBD2. In germline, CDR1 is SGHNT, CDR2 YYREEE (reference sequence). V lost 4 bases to trimming and J lost 3 bases; unmatched junction nucleotides: 15. The CDR3 loop spans 18 amino acids. Written as DNA, the CDR3 is TGTGCCAGCAGCCCCGACCCTGCGGCTAGCGGGATTACAGATACGCAGTATTTT. It specifies CASSPDPAASGITDTQYF.

Only one count was recorded for this clone. V and J are TRBV6-1 and TRBJ2-7; TRBD1 agrees at 9 bases. This CDR3 region has 15 residues. V shed 5 bases and J 9 bases; nucleotides not matched to a gene: 14. Germline-derived CDR1 and CDR2 are MNHNS and SASEGT. CDR3 protein: CASSSLTGGDLGQYF. The CDR3 bases are TGTGCCAGCAGTTCACTGACAGGGGGTGACCTCGGGCAGTACTTC.

This chain links TRBV6-6 with TRBJ2-3; D uncertain. This CDR3 spans 14 amino acids. CDR1 MNHNY and CDR2 SVGAGI come from the germline V gene (reference sequence). V lost 4 bases and J lost 0, with 8 bases in between. CDR3 residues: CASSLPGSTDTQYF. The CDR3 coding sequence is TGTGCCAGCAGTTTGCCGGGTAGCACAGATACGCAGTATTTT.

This rearrangement joins TRBV7-2 to TRBJ2-2, with 13 bases that match TRBD2. The CDR3 totals 17 residues. The germline CDR1 and CDR2 sequences are SGHTA and FQGNSA. J gave up 4 bases and V 4 bases, and 6 bases lay outside the gene matches. The DNA of the CDR3 is TGTGCCAGCAGCTCCTCCGGACTAGCGGGGGCCACCGGGGAGCTGTTTTTT. It yields the protein CASSSSGLAGATGELFF.

This chain links TRBV27 with TRBJ1-4; TRBD1 is a possible D gene (5 bases). Per germline, CDR1 MNHEY and CDR2 SMNVEV (reference sequence). The CDR3 contains 12 residues. The V and J ends lost 7 bases and 12 bases respectively, with 15 bases between them. CDR3 nucleotides: TGTGCCAGCAAACGGACGGGGGGGGAACTGTTTTTT. This gives the protein CASKRTGGELFF.